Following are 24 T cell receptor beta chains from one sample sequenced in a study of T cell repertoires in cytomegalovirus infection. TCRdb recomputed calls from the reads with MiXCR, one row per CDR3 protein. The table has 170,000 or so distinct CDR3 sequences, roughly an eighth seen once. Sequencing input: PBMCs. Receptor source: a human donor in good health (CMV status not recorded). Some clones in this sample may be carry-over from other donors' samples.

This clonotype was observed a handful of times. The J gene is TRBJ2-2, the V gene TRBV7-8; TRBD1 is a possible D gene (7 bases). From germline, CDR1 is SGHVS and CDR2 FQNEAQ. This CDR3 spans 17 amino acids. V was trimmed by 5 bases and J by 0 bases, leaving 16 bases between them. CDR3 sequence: CASSLRGLATNTGELFF. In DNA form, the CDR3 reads TGTGCCAGCAGCCTGAGGGGGCTAGCGACGAACACCGGGGAGCTGTTTTTT.

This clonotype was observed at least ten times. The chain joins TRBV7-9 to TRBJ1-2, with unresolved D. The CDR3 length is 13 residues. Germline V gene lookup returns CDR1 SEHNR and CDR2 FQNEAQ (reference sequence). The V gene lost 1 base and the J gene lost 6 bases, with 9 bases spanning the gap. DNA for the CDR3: TGTGCCAGCAGCTTAGGGGCAGCAAATGGCTACACCTTC. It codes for CASSLGAANGYTF.

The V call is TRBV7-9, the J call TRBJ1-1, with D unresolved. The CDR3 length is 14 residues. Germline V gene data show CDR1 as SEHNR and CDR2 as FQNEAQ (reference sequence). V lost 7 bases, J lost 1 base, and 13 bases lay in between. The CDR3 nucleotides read TGTGCCAGCACGGTGAAGACCTCGAACACTGAAGCTTTCTTT. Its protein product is CASTVKTSNTEAFF. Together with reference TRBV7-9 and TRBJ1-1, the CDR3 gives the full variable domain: DTGVSQNPRHKITKRGQNVTFRCDPISEHNRLYWYRQTLGQGPEFLTYFQNEAQLEKSRLLSDRFSAERPKGSFSTLEIQRTEQGDSAMYLCASTVKTSNTEAFFGQGTRLTVV.

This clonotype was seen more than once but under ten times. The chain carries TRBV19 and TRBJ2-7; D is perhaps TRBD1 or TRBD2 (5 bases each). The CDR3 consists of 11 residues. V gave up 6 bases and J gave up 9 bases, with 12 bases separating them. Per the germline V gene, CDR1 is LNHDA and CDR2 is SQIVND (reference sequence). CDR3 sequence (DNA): TGTGCCAGTAGAATGGGACGGGTGCAGTACTTC. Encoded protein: CASRMGRVQYF.

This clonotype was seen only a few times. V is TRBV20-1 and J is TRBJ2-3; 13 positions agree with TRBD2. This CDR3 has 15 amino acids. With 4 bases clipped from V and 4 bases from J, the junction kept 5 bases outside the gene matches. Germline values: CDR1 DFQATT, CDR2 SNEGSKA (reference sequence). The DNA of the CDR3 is TGCAGTGCTACCCTACTAGCGGGGGGGCCAGATACGCAGTATTTT. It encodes CSATLLAGGPDTQYF.

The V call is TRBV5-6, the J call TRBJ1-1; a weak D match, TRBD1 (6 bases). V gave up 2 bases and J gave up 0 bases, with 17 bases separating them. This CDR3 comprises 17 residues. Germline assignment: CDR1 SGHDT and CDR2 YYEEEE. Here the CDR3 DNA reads TGTGCCAGCAGCTTCTGGGGGGCAGGAGTCATGAACACTGAAGCTTTCTTT. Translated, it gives CASSFWGAGVMNTEAFF.

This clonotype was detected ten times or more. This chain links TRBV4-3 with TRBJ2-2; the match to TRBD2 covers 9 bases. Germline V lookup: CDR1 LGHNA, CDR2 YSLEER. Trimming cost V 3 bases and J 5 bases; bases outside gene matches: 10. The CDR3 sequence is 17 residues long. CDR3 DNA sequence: TGCGCCAGCAGCCAGGATAGCCTAGCGGGAAAGACCGGGGAGCTGTTTTTT. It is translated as CASSQDSLAGKTGELFF.

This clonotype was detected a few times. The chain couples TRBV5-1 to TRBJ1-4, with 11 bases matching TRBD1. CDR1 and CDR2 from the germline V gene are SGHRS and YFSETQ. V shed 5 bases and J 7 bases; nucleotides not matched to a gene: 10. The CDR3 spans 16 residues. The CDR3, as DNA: TGCGCCAGCAGTTCTCCCGGGACAGGGGGGAGTGAAAAACTGTTTTTT. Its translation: CASSSPGTGGSEKLFF.

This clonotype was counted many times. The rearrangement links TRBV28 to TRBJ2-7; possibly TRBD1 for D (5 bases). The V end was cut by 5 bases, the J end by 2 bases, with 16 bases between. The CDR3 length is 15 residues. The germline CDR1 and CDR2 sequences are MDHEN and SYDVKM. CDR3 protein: CASSPPPAGTYEQYF. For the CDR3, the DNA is TGTGCCAGCAGTCCCCCCCCAGCAGGGACCTACGAGCAGTACTTC.

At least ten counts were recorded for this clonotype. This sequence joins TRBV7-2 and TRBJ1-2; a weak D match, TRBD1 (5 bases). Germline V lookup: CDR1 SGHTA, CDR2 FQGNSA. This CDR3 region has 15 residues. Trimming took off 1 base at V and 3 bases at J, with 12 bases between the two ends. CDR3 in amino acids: CASSLGGEIDYGYTF. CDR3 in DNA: TGTGCCAGCAGCTTAGGGGGGGAAATTGACTATGGCTACACCTTC.

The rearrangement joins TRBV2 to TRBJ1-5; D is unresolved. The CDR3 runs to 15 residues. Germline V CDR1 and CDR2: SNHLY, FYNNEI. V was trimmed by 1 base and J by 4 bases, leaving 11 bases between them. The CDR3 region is CASSEGSSRNQPQHF. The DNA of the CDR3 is TGTGCCAGCAGTGAAGGGAGTTCTAGAAATCAGCCCCAGCATTTT.

CDR3: CASRTGQEETQYF. CDR3 sequence (DNA): TGTGCCAGTAGGACCGGACAGGAAGAGACCCAGTACTTC. The chain links TRBV19 to TRBJ2-5; 7 bases map to TRBD1. The CDR3 spans 13 residues. Trimming removed 6 bases from V and 3 bases from J; junction bases left unmatched: 4. Per germline, CDR1 LNHDA and CDR2 SQIVND (reference sequence).

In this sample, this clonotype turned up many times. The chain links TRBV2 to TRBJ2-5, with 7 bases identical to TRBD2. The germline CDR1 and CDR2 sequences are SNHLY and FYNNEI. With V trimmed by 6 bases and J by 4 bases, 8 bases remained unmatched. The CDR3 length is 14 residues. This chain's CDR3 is CASRRTRTIETQYF. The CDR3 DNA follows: TGTGCCAGCAGAAGGACTAGGACGATAGAGACCCAGTACTTC.

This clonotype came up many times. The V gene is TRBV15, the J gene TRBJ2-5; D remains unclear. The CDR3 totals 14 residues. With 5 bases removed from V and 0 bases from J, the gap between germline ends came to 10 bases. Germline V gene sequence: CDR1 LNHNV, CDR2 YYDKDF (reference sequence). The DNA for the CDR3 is TGTGCCACCAGCGTTAGCCCAGACCAAGAGACCCAGTACTTC. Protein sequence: CATSVSPDQETQYF.

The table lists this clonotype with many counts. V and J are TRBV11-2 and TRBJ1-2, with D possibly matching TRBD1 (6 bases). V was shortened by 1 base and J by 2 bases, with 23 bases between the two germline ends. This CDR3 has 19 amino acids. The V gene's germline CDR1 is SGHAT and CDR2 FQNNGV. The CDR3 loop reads CASSLVRSGTKENNYGYTF. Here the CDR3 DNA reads TGTGCCAGCAGCTTAGTTAGGTCGGGGACAAAGGAAAACAACTATGGCTACACCTTC.

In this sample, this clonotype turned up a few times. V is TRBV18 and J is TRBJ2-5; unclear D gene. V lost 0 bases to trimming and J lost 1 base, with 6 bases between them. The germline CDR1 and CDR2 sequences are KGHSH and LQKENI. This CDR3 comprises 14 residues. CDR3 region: CASSPPTGQETQYF. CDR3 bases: TGTGCCAGCTCACCACCGACTGGCCAAGAGACCCAGTACTTC.

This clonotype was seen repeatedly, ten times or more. The CDR3: CATSSVGVAGELFF. CDR3 coding DNA: TGTGCCACCAGCTCGGTTGGGGTGGCCGGGGAGCTGTTTTTT. This rearrangement joins TRBV24-1 to TRBJ2-2, with unresolved D. CDR3 length: 14 residues. Trimming left V 7 bases short and J 6 bases short, with 14 bases between. Germline V CDR1 and CDR2: KGHDR, SFDVKD.

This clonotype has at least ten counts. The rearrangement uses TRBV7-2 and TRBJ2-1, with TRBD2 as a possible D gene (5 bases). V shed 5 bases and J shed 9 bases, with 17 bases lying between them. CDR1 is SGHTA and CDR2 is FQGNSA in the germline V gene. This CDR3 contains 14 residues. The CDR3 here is CASSSPRRRVEQFF. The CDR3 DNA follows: TGTGCCAGCAGCAGTCCCAGGAGGCGAGTTGAGCAGTTCTTC.

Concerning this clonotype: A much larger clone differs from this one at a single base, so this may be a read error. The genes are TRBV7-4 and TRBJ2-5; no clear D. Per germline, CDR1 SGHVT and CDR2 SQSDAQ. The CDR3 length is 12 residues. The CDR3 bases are TGTGTCAGCAGCTTACCAGACGTGACCCAGTACTTC. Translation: CVSSLPDVTQYF. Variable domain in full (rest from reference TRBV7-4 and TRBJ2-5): GAGVSQSPRYKVAKRGRDVALRCDSISGHVTLYWYRQTLGQGSEVLTYSQSDAQRDKSGRPSGRFSAERPERSVSTLKIQRTEQGDSAVYLCVSSLPDVTQYFGPGTRLLVL.

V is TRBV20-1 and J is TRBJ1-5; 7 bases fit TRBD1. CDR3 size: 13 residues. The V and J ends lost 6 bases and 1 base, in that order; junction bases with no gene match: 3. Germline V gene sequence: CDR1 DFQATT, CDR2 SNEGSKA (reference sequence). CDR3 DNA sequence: TGCAGTGCCATACAGGGGAGCAATCAGCCCCAGCATTTT. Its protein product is CSAIQGSNQPQHF.

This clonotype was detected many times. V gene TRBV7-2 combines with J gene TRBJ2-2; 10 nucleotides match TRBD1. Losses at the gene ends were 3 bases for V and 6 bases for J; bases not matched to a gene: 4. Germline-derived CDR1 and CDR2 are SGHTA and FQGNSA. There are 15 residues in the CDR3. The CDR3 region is CASSLGQGQAGELFF. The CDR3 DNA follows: TGTGCCAGCAGCTTGGGACAGGGGCAGGCCGGGGAGCTGTTTTTT.

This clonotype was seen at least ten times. The CDR3 DNA is TGTGCCAGCAGTTTATCAGGAGCACCCCAAGAGACCCAGTACTTC. Amino acids: CASSLSGAPQETQYF. The rearrangement joins TRBV27 to TRBJ2-5; the D is unclear. Germline CDR1 is MNHEY and CDR2 is SMNVEV (reference sequence). The V end lost 0 bases, the J end lost 1 base, and 9 bases lay between the germline ends. This CDR3 has 15 amino acids.

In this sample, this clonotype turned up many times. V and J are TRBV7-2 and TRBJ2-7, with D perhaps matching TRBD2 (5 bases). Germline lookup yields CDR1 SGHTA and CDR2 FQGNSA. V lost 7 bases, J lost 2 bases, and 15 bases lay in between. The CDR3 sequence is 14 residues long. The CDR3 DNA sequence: TGTGCCAGCACCCGGGGTAGGAAGACCTACGAGCAGTACTTC. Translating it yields CASTRGRKTYEQYF.

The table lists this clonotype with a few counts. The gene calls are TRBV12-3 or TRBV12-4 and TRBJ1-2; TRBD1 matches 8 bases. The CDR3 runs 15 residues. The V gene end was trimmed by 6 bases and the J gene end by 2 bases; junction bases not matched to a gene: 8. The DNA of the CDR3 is TGTGCCAGCAGCGGACAGGGAAAAGGGAACTATGGCTACACCTTC. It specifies CASSGQGKGNYGYTF.